This record looks at one TCR beta chain sequence and its context. The antigen remains undetermined. The CDR3 has 17 residues. Germline-derived CDR1 and CDR2 are MNHEY and SMNVEV (reference sequence). V lost 1 base and J lost 2, with 17 bases in between. The table came from immunoSEQ multiplex PCR; TCRdb's copy has only in-frame clones and leaves some out. The sample yields roughly 100,000 clones, about 91% seen once. This sample stems from a study of identifying expanded T cells in peripheral blood. Notes on the study in general: Clone count variance between roughly 2-week samples rose with total template count. About 1.3 clones differed between technical replicates, versus 16.4 and 19 over time.

This sequence originates from a person between 18 and 69 years old in good health. Source material: blood. The chain links TRBV27 to TRBJ1-2, with D perhaps matching TRBD1 (5 bases). CDR3 DNA: TGTGCCAGCAGTTTATTGGGGCAGCTGGCTACAAACTATGGCTACACCTTC. This translates into CASSLLGQLATNYGYTF.